The 27 T cell receptor beta chains given below trace back to one sample, sequenced in a study of blood T cell repertoires in COVID-19. The repertoire was sequenced with immunoSEQ multiplex PCR; TCRdb's copy has only in-frame clones and lacks some. The sample contains 350,000 or so clones, around 83% of which appear only once. Sequenced material: peripheral blood. These receptor sequences come from a young man with active or convalescent COVID-19.

The rearrangement joins TRBV5-1 to TRBJ1-1, with D tentatively TRBD1 (5 bases). Germline lookup yields CDR1 SGHRS and CDR2 YFSETQ. The V end was cut by 2 bases, the J end by 1 base, with 9 bases between. The CDR3 is 14 amino acids. The chain's CDR3 is CASSLGVPNTEAFF. DNA for the CDR3: TGCGCCAGCAGCTTAGGGGTCCCGAACACTGAAGCTTTCTTT.

The genes are TRBV7-9 and TRBJ1-3; perhaps TRBD1 as D (6 bases). CDR1 and CDR2 from the germline V gene are SEHNR and FQNEAQ (reference sequence). The CDR3 extends over 15 amino acids. Trimming removed 5 bases at V and 0 bases at J, with 11 bases between. The CDR3 DNA sequence: TGTGCCAGCAGCCGCGACAGGAACTCTGGAAACACCATATATTTT. It yields the protein CASSRDRNSGNTIYF.

This chain uses TRBV5-4 with TRBJ1-3; 9 bases agree with TRBD1. V gave up 5 bases and J gave up 4 bases; unmatched junction bases: 7. CDR1 SGHNT and CDR2 YYREEE come from the germline V gene (reference sequence). The CDR3 spans 15 residues. The CDR3 loop is CASRRDRGEGNTIYF. The DNA for the CDR3 is TGTGCCAGCAGGAGAGACAGGGGGGAAGGAAACACCATATATTTT.

The V call is TRBV2, the J call TRBJ1-5, with 8 bases lining up with TRBD1. The V segment lost 6 bases and the J segment 4 bases; nucleotides outside the gene matches: 2. CDR3 length: 13 residues. Germline lookup yields CDR1 SNHLY and CDR2 FYNNEI. DNA of the CDR3: TGTGCCAGCAGACAGGGGGGGAATCAGCCCCAGCATTTT. It translates to CASRQGGNQPQHF.

V usage is TRBV6-1 and J usage is TRBJ1-6; 7 bases are shared with TRBD1. With 6 bases clipped from V and 3 bases from J, the junction kept 8 bases outside the gene matches. The germline gives CDR1 MNHNS, CDR2 SASEGT. CDR3 length: 16 residues. CDR3 coding DNA: TGTGCCAGCAGCGAAACGGGACAGATCTATAATTCACCCCTCCACTTT. It is translated as CASSETGQIYNSPLHF.

V is TRBV27 and J is TRBJ2-7, with 9 bases that match TRBD1. With 0 bases clipped from V and 0 bases from J, the junction kept 6 bases outside the gene matches. Germline V gives CDR1 MNHEY, CDR2 SMNVEV (reference sequence). The CDR3 contains 17 residues. As DNA, the CDR3 is TGTGCCAGCAGTTTATCGCGGGACAGGGCCTACTCCTACGAGCAGTACTTC. Protein product: CASSLSRDRAYSYEQYF.

CDR3 protein: CASSFGGTSGNTIYF. CDR3 nucleotides: TGCGCCAGCAGCTTTGGAGGGACGTCTGGAAACACCATATATTTT. The chain recombines TRBV5-1 with TRBJ1-3; maybe TRBD1 (5 bases). The germline V gene has CDR1 SGHRS and CDR2 YFSETQ. Trimming removed 2 bases from V and 1 base from J, with 10 bases in between. This CDR3 comprises 15 residues.

The V gene is TRBV7-6, the J gene TRBJ2-5; D is possibly TRBD2 (5 bases). The CDR3 runs to 16 residues. Looked up from germline, CDR1 is SGHVS and CDR2 is FNYEAQ. V shed 7 bases and J shed 2 bases, with 20 bases lying between them. CDR3 nucleotides: TGTGCCAGCAATCCTCGGGGAGTCGGGGAACAAGAGACCCAGTACTTC. It codes for CASNPRGVGEQETQYF.

The chain is built from TRBV15 and TRBJ1-6, with 8 positions matching TRBD1. The germline V gene encodes CDR1 LNHNV and CDR2 YYDKDF (reference sequence). The CDR3 length is 15 residues. Trimming cost V 4 bases and J 10 bases; bases outside gene matches: 9. The CDR3 region is CATSTFGQGISPLHF. The CDR3 nucleotides are TGTGCCACCAGCACCTTCGGACAGGGCATATCACCCCTCCACTTT.

The chain employs TRBV6-6 and TRBJ2-3, with 7 positions matching TRBD2. Looked up from germline, CDR1 is MNHNY and CDR2 is SVGAGI (reference sequence). V was pared by 0 bases and J by 10 bases, with 4 bases of the junction left unmatched. The CDR3 is 13 residues long. CDR3 bases: TGTGCCAGCAGTTACTCGGGGAGGGACCCGCAGTATTTT. Translating gives CASSYSGRDPQYF.

V and J are TRBV28 and TRBJ1-4, with 11 bases fitting TRBD1. This CDR3 has 14 residues. V dropped 5 bases and J dropped 7; count of bases not matched to a gene: 3. Germline assignment: CDR1 MDHEN and CDR2 SYDVKM. The CDR3 DNA sequence: TGTGCCAGCAGTGCGGGGACAGGGGGTGAAAAACTGTTTTTT. Translation: CASSAGTGGEKLFF.

The chain combines TRBV15 with TRBJ1-6; 9 positions agree with TRBD1. J lost 11 bases, V lost 1 base, and 12 bases had no gene match. This CDR3 is built from 17 residues. Germline CDR1 and CDR2: LNHNV and YYDKDF (reference sequence). For the CDR3, the DNA is TGTGCCACCAGCAGAGGGCTTCACAGGGGGCGCCTGCCACCCCTCCACTTT. As protein: CATSRGLHRGRLPPLHF. Drawing the rest from reference TRBV15 and TRBJ1-6, the complete variable domain is DAMVIQNPRYQVTQFGKPVTLSCSQTLNHNVMYWYQQKSSQAPKLLFHYYDKDFNNEADTPDNFQSRRPNTSFCFLDIRSPGLGDTAMYLCATSRGLHRGRLPPLHFGNGTRLTVT.

The CDR3 bases are TGTGCCAGCAGTTCGATACTCCCACAGGGGAGGAACGAGCAGTACTTC. Amino acid sequence: CASSSILPQGRNEQYF. The chain is built from TRBV6-7 and TRBJ2-7; TRBD1 might be the D (7 bases). TRBV6-7 falls under the ORF class, with uncertain function. V lost 4 bases and J 5 bases, leaving 21 bases between the germline ends. The CDR3 spans 16 residues.

This clone was counted between two and nine times. The chain carries TRBV5-5 and TRBJ2-3, with 7 nucleotides matching TRBD1. The J segment lost 0 bases and the V segment lost 5 bases, leaving 12 bases of the junction unmatched. The CDR3 is 17 residues long. From germline, CDR1 is SGHKS and CDR2 YYEKEE (reference sequence). CDR3 sequence reads: CASRDTQGLPSTDTQYF. CDR3 nucleotides: TGTGCCAGCAGGGATACACAGGGGCTTCCTAGCACAGATACGCAGTATTTT.

The chain couples TRBV29-1 to TRBJ1-1; 11 bases fit TRBD1. The junction had 9 bases not matched to a gene; V was cut back by 7 bases and J by 5 bases. This CDR3 contains 14 residues. Germline CDR1 SQVTM, CDR2 ANQGSEA. CDR3 region: CSAQTGDRGTEAFF. CDR3 DNA: TGCAGCGCCCAAACGGGGGACAGGGGGACTGAAGCTTTCTTT.

The chain has TRBV19 and TRBJ2-7; TRBD2 matches at 8 bases. V shed 5 bases and J 3 bases; nucleotides not matched to a gene: 0. The CDR3 runs to 12 residues. Germline CDR1 and CDR2: LNHDA and SQIVND (reference sequence). CDR3 residues: CASSLAGYEQYF. As DNA, the CDR3 is TGTGCCAGTAGTCTAGCGGGCTACGAGCAGTACTTC. Full variable domain (outside the CDR3, taken from reference TRBV19 and TRBJ2-7): DGGITQSPKYLFRKEGQNVTLSCEQNLNHDAMYWYRQDPGQGLRLIYYSQIVNDFQKGDIAEGYSVSREKKESFPLTVTSAQKNPTAFYLCASSLAGYEQYFGPGTRLTVT.

The gene calls are TRBV19 and TRBJ2-3, with a possible D match to TRBD1 (5 bases). The CDR3 extends over 14 amino acids. From germline, CDR1 is LNHDA and CDR2 SQIVND (reference sequence). V was shortened by 5 bases and J by 7 bases, with 16 bases between the two germline ends. The CDR3, as DNA: TGTGCCAGTAGTTTAACGACAGACACCTATACGCAGTATTTT. This encodes CASSLTTDTYTQYF. The whole variable domain, remainder taken from reference TRBV19 and TRBJ2-3, is DGGITQSPKYLFRKEGQNVTLSCEQNLNHDAMYWYRQDPGQGLRLIYYSQIVNDFQKGDIAEGYSVSREKKESFPLTVTSAQKNPTAFYLCASSLTTDTYTQYFGPGTRLTVL.

CDR3 loop: CSVERDRRHMNTEAFF. CDR3 in DNA: TGCAGCGTTGAACGGGACAGGCGCCACATGAACACTGAAGCTTTCTTT. The chain is built from TRBV29-1 and TRBJ1-1, with TRBD1 matching 8 bases. Germline trimming cut 2 bases from V and 0 bases from J; bases unmatched to any gene: 8. This CDR3 contains 16 residues. The germline V gene has CDR1 SQVTM and CDR2 ANQGSEA.

The chain is built from TRBV28 and TRBJ1-5, with D possibly matching TRBD1 (5 bases). Germline V gene data show CDR1 as MDHEN and CDR2 as SYDVKM. The ends were cut back, 6 bases at V and 4 bases at J, with 10 bases in the middle. This CDR3 is built from 13 residues. This CDR3 is CASREAGNQPQHF. The CDR3 DNA reads TGTGCCAGCAGAGAGGCAGGGAATCAGCCCCAGCATTTT.

The chain is built from TRBV21-1 and TRBJ2-6; the D segment call TRBD1 is taken from the table without a DNA check. TRBV21-1 constitutes a pseudogene. The CDR3 spans 20 residues. Written as DNA, the CDR3 is TGTGCCAGCAGCACCCTCCACAGGGCTTGTAGGTGCTCTGGGGCCAACGTCCTGACTTTC. This encodes CASSTLHRACRCSGANVLTF.

This chain connects TRBV10-3 to TRBJ1-1; D possibly corresponds to TRBD1 (6 bases). The CDR3 spans 17 residues. The germline CDR1 and CDR2 sequences are ENHRY and SYGVKD. Between the trimmed V and J ends, which lost 4 bases and 0 bases, there was a span of 18 bases. In nucleotides, the CDR3 is TGTGCCATCAGTGGGGATTCGTTAGGGGGAATGAACACTGAAGCTTTCTTT. Translated, it gives CAISGDSLGGMNTEAFF.

The V call is TRBV28, the J call TRBJ1-5; 8 positions agree with TRBD1. Looked up from germline, CDR1 is MDHEN and CDR2 is SYDVKM. V trimming: 8 bases; J trimming: 2 bases; junction bases outside the gene matches: 8. The CDR3 is 15 residues long. The CDR3 is CASSDREGGNQPQHF. DNA of the CDR3: TGTGCCAGCTCGGACAGGGAAGGCGGCAATCAGCCCCAGCATTTT.

The chain links TRBV4-3 to TRBJ2-3; a possible D gene is TRBD2 (5 bases). This CDR3 comprises 16 residues. CDR1 and CDR2 from the germline V gene are LGHNA and YSLEER. Trimming took off 0 bases at V and 2 bases at J, with 12 bases between the two ends. As DNA, the CDR3 is TGCGCCAGCAGCCAAGATTGGGCGGGCAACACAGATACGCAGTATTTT. This sequence encodes CASSQDWAGNTDTQYF.

The chain carries TRBV3-1 (or the pseudogene TRBV3-2) and TRBJ1-1; possible D gene TRBD1, 5 bases. CDR3 size: 15 residues. From germline, CDR1 is LGHDT and CDR2 YNNKEL (reference sequence). V lost 4 bases and J 0 bases, leaving 12 bases between the germline ends. The CDR3 DNA is TGTGCCAGCAGCCCCCATGAGGACATGAACACTGAAGCTTTCTTT. Protein product: CASSPHEDMNTEAFF.

The V call is TRBV4-2, the J call TRBJ1-1; D is undetermined. The CDR3 sequence is 14 residues long. Germline V lookup: CDR1 LGHNA, CDR2 YNFKEQ. V lost 2 bases and J 4 bases, leaving 11 bases between the germline ends. The CDR3 sequence: CASSQLRGATEAFF. CDR3 nucleotide sequence: TGTGCCAGCAGCCAACTCCGCGGTGCCACTGAAGCTTTCTTT.

V and J are TRBV2 and TRBJ2-1, with D hard to call. The CDR3 sequence is 13 residues long. Germline CDR1 reads SNHLY; CDR2 reads FYNNEI. V gave up 3 bases and J gave up 5 bases, with 8 bases separating them. The CDR3 nucleotides read TGTGCCAGCAGTGATCTTCGGGACAATGAGCAGTTCTTC. Its protein product is CASSDLRDNEQFF.

The chain combines TRBV7-2 with TRBJ2-4, with TRBD2 matching over 8 bases. The V and J ends lost 5 bases and 7 bases, in that order; junction bases with no gene match: 10. The CDR3 totals 15 residues. Germline V gene lookup returns CDR1 SGHTA and CDR2 FQGNSA. The DNA for the CDR3 is TGTGCCAGCAGCCTTTCCGGGGGGGCCAGGAACATTCAGTACTTC. Amino acids: CASSLSGGARNIQYF.